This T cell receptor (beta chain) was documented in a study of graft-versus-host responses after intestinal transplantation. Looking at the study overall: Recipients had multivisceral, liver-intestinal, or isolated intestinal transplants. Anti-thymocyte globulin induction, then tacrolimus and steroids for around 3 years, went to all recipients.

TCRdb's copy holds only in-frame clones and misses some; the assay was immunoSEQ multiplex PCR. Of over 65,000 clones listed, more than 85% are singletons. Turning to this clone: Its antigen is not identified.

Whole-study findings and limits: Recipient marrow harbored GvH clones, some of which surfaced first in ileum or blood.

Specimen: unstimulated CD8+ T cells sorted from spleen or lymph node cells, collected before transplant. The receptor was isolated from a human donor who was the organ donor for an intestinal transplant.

CDR3 loop: CASSRGGGIVDEQFF. Written as DNA, the CDR3 is TGTGCCAGCAGCAGAGGGGGAGGGATTGTGGATGAGCAGTTCTTC. The chain is built from TRBV5-4 and TRBJ2-1; tentatively, D is TRBD2 (7 bases). Trimming cost V 4 bases and J 8 bases, with 19 bases left between them. The germline V gene has CDR1 SGHNT and CDR2 YYREEE (reference sequence). This CDR3 is 15 amino acids long. Full variable domain (remainder filled in from reference TRBV5-4 and TRBJ2-1): ETGVTQSPTHLIKTRGQQVTLRCSSQSGHNTVSWYQQALGQGPQFIFQYYREEENGRGNFPPRFSGLQFPNYSSELNVNALELDDSALYLCASSRGGGIVDEQFFGPGTRLTVL.